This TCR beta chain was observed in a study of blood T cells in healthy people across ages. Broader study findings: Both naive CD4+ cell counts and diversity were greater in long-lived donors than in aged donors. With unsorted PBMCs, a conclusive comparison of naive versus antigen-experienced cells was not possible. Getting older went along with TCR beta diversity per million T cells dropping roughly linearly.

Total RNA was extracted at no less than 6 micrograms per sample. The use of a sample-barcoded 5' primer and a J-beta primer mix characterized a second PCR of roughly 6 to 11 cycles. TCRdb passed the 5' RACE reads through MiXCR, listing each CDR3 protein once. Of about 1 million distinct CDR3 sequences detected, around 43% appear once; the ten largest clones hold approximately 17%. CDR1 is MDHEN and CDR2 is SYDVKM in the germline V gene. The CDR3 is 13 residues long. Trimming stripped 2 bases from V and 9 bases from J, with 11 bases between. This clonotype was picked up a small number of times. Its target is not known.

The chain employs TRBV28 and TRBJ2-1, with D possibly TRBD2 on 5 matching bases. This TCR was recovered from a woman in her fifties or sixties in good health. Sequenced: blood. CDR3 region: CASSLPSSREQFF. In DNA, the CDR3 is TGTGCCAGCAGTTTACCTAGCTCCCGTGAGCAGTTCTTC.